Listed here are 28 T cell receptor beta chains from one sample, sequenced in a study of T cell repertoires in cytomegalovirus infection (dated by TCRdb to the late 2010s). According to the study, the label for this sample's treatment or condition signals: in vitro stimulation with specific CMV peptide epitopes to enrich CMV-specific T cells. The sequencer was an Illumina HiSeq 1500. TCRdb reprocessing: public reads trimmed at Q25 with fastp, clones called with MiXCR, in-frame beta chains kept. Each entry merges the rows of one CDR3 protein and shows their most common DNA and genes. This sample is represented by fewer than 950,000 distinct CDR3 sequences; 32% of them were singletons. Clones ranked in the top ten supply around 12% of the sample. What these receptors recognize is not known. The sample consisted of cultured CD8+ T cells from PBMCs, taken from culture after CMV antigen stimulation. These receptors came from a human donor in good health (CMV status not recorded). Some clones in this sample may be carry-over from other donors' samples.

This clonotype occurred once. The V call is TRBV7-6, the J call TRBJ1-2; no reliable D call. The CDR3 has 13 residues. From germline, CDR1 is SGHVS and CDR2 FNYEAQ. The ends were cut back, 5 bases at V and 4 bases at J, with 11 bases in the middle. This chain's CDR3 is CASSRLGSYGYTF. The CDR3 region has the DNA TGTGCCAGCAGCCGCCTAGGCTCCTATGGCTACACCTTC.

This clonotype was recorded a few times. V usage is TRBV11-3 and J usage is TRBJ1-3; no clear D gene. Trimming stripped 5 bases from V and 0 bases from J, with 14 bases between. CDR3 length: 16 residues. CDR1 is SGHNT, CDR2 YENEEA, per germline. This CDR3 reads CASSPGFPHSGNTIYF. CDR3 sequence (DNA): TGTGCCAGCAGCCCGGGATTTCCTCACTCTGGAAACACCATATATTTT.

A remark on this clonotype: One junction end does not reproduce the germline sequence, and a read error may be involved. The J gene is TRBJ1-2, the V gene TRBV6-6; 7 bases are a match to TRBD1. The CDR3 covers 18 residues. Germline V lookup: CDR1 MNHNY, CDR2 SVGAGI (reference sequence). The CDR3 spells CANSYVEGQPDGYYGYTF. The CDR3 DNA is TGTGCCAACAGTTACGTCGAGGGACAGCCCGACGGGTACTATGGCTACACCTTC.

This chain links TRBV7-3 with TRBJ2-4; D gene ambiguous. The germline V gene encodes CDR1 SGHTA and CDR2 FQGTGA. The ends were cut back, 4 bases at V and 6 bases at J, with 13 bases in the middle. The CDR3 sequence is 14 residues long. CDR3 sequence reads: CASSSLRPLNIQYF. CDR3 DNA: TGTGCCAGCAGCTCCTTGAGGCCCTTAAACATTCAGTACTTC.

The CDR3 loop is CASSERDSGTGELFF. Written as DNA, the CDR3 is TGTGCCAGCAGTGAGCGGGACAGCGGCACCGGGGAGCTGTTTTTT. The chain links TRBV2 to TRBJ2-2, with TRBD1 as a possible D gene (7 bases). The germline gives CDR1 SNHLY, CDR2 FYNNEI. V was shortened by 3 bases and J by 4 bases, with 12 bases between the two germline ends. CDR3 length equals 15 residues. The variable domain in full, with the rest retrieved from reference TRBV2 and TRBJ2-2, is EPEVTQTPSHQVTQMGQEVILRCVPISNHLYFYWYRQILGQKVEFLVSFYNNEISEKSEIFDDQFSVERPDGSNFTLKIRSTKLEDSAMYFCASSERDSGTGELFFGEGSRLTVL.

This chain uses TRBV19 with TRBJ2-5; TRBD1 aligns across 7 bases. This CDR3 is built from 13 residues. The germline CDR1 and CDR2 sequences are LNHDA and SQIVND (reference sequence). The V and J ends lost 5 bases and 8 bases, in that order; junction bases with no gene match: 8. The CDR3 is CASSPPGQPTQYF. DNA for the CDR3: TGTGCCAGTAGTCCCCCGGGACAGCCCACCCAGTACTTC.

This chain links TRBV25-1 with TRBJ1-2, with D uncertain. Germline V gene sequence: CDR1 MGHDK, CDR2 SYGVNS. V lost 7 bases, J lost 2 bases, and 5 bases lay in between. The CDR3 contains 11 residues. The CDR3 reads CASTGNYGYTF. As DNA, the CDR3 is TGTGCCAGCACGGGGAACTATGGCTACACCTTC.

The V gene is TRBV19, the J gene TRBJ2-2; weak D call: TRBD2 (6 bases). Trimming shortened V by 7 bases and J by 5 bases, and 14 bases separated the two germline ends. In germline, CDR1 is LNHDA, CDR2 SQIVND (reference sequence). The CDR3 length is 14 residues. CDR3 nucleotide sequence: TGTGCCAGTAAGCCTCGGGAGAGGACCGGGGAGCTGTTTTTT. It is translated as CASKPRERTGELFF.

This clonotype has only a few counts. This rearrangement joins TRBV4-2 to TRBJ2-2, with D perhaps TRBD2 (5 bases). The CDR3 runs 16 residues. CDR1 and CDR2 (germline): LGHNA, YNFKEQ. Trimming cost V 0 bases and J 3 bases, with 11 bases left between them. The CDR3 coding sequence is TGTGCCAGCAGCCAAGATTTTAGCGTATACACCGGGGAGCTGTTTTTT. Translation gives CASSQDFSVYTGELFF.

This chain joins TRBV12-3 or TRBV12-4 and TRBJ1-3, with no clear D. With 6 bases removed from V and 4 bases from J, the gap between germline ends came to 4 bases. CDR3 length: 11 residues. The CDR3 loop is CASREGNTIYF. DNA of the CDR3: TGTGCCAGCAGGGAGGGAAACACCATATATTTT.

This clonotype was seen a handful of times. The V and J genes are TRBV12-3 or TRBV12-4 and TRBJ1-2; D remains unclear. The CDR3 is 13 residues long. The V end was cut by 2 bases, the J end by 2 bases, with 6 bases between. The CDR3 sequence: CASSLLLNYGYTF. In DNA form, the CDR3 reads TGTGCCAGCAGTTTACTATTGAACTATGGCTACACCTTC.

The chain links TRBV7-3 to TRBJ2-1; 7 bases fit TRBD1. CDR3 length equals 18 residues. CDR1 and CDR2 (germline): SGHTA, FQGTGA. V was pared by 5 bases and J by 4 bases, with 17 bases of the junction left unmatched. CDR3 sequence: CASSQNGQGDIQYNEQFF. The CDR3 bases are TGTGCCAGCAGCCAAAATGGGCAGGGGGACATTCAGTACAATGAGCAGTTCTTC.

J is TRBJ2-1 and V is TRBV6-6, with 8 bases identical to TRBD2. J was trimmed by 6 bases and V by 6 bases; bases with no gene match: 13. Germline-derived CDR1 and CDR2 are MNHNY and SVGAGI (reference sequence). There are 16 residues in the CDR3. Here the CDR3 DNA reads TGTGCCAGCAGACAGACCGGCGGGGGGCCAGGCAATGAGCAGTTCTTC. Protein product: CASRQTGGGPGNEQFF.

This chain connects TRBV7-8 to TRBJ2-2; no firm D call. Trimming took 5 bases from V and 7 from J, leaving 11 bases between them. The CDR3 extends over 13 amino acids. Germline CDR1 and CDR2: SGHVS and FQNEAQ. In DNA, the CDR3 is TGTGCCAGCAGCCTTGAGCCCGACGGGGAGCTGTTTTTT. Protein product: CASSLEPDGELFF.

This clonotype came up a few times. The V gene is TRBV14, the J gene TRBJ1-2, with 9 bases identical to TRBD1. The CDR3 is 15 amino acids. Germline V gene sequence: CDR1 SGHDN, CDR2 FVKESK. J lost 7 bases, V lost 0 bases, and 6 bases had no gene match. The CDR3: CASSQDGTGYAGYTF. CDR3 DNA: TGTGCCAGCAGCCAAGACGGGACAGGGTATGCTGGCTACACCTTC.

The chain joins TRBV15 to TRBJ2-3, with 11 bases identical to TRBD2. CDR3 size: 17 residues. Trimming removed 3 bases from V and 11 bases from J; junction bases left unmatched: 16. Germline loops: CDR1 LNHNV, CDR2 YYDKDF (reference sequence). The CDR3 sequence: CATSSAGTSGGLGKQYF. CDR3 sequence (DNA): TGTGCCACCAGCAGTGCCGGGACTAGCGGTGGTCTGGGGAAGCAGTATTTT.

This chain connects TRBV7-6 to TRBJ2-1; TRBD2 matches 9 bases. CDR1 and CDR2 from the germline V gene are SGHVS and FNYEAQ. This CDR3 spans 15 amino acids. V lost 2 bases to trimming and J lost 8 bases; unmatched junction nucleotides: 7. In nucleotides, the CDR3 is TGTGCCAGCAGCTTAATCGCGGGGGGGCAGGATGAGCAGTTCTTC. This codes for CASSLIAGGQDEQFF.

This CDR3 reads CASSDKGPNGYTF. CDR3 coding DNA: TGTGCCAGCAGTGACAAGGGACCGAATGGCTACACCTTC. The chain carries TRBV2 and TRBJ1-2; a possible D gene is TRBD1 (5 bases). Trimming took 3 bases from V and 6 from J, leaving 11 bases between them. The germline CDR1 and CDR2 sequences are SNHLY and FYNNEI. This CDR3 contains 13 residues.

The chain links TRBV18 to TRBJ1-2, with a weak D call TRBD1 (6 bases). Germline V gene data show CDR1 as KGHSH and CDR2 as LQKENI. This CDR3 is built from 16 residues. V lost 2 bases to trimming and J lost 6 bases, with 19 bases between them. In nucleotides, the CDR3 is TGTGCCAGCTCACCAGCGGCCGACGGGGGCTTCGATGGCTACACCTTC. Translating it yields CASSPAADGGFDGYTF. The full variable domain, in which reference TRBV18 and TRBJ1-2 provide the parts outside the CDR3, is NAGVMQNPRHLVRRRGQEARLRCSPMKGHSHVYWYRQLPEEGLKFMVYLQKENIIDESGMPKERFSAEFPKEGPSILRIQQVVRGDSAAYFCASSPAADGGFDGYTFGSGTRLTVV.

CDR3 coding DNA: TGTGCCCAAGCAGCCGGGGCAGATCCCTATGGCTACACCTTC. This encodes CAQAAGADPYGYTF. The chain links TRBV27 to TRBJ1-2; TRBD1 is a possible D gene (5 bases). The V gene's germline CDR1 is MNHEY and CDR2 SMNVEV (reference sequence). Trimming pared 11 bases from V and 4 bases from J, leaving 20 bases between. This CDR3 is built from 14 residues.

This chain uses TRBV7-2 with TRBJ2-7; D possibly corresponds to TRBD1 (6 bases). In germline, CDR1 is SGHTA, CDR2 FQGNSA. The CDR3 totals 15 residues. V was pared by 0 bases and J by 2 bases, with 11 bases between. CDR3 sequence: CASSLAGTPAYEQYV. The CDR3 DNA reads as TGTGCCAGCAGCTTAGCCGGGACACCAGCCTACGAGCAGTACGTC.

This chain joins TRBV13 and TRBJ2-7; D unclear. Looked up from germline, CDR1 is PRHDT and CDR2 is FYEKMQ (reference sequence). Trimming took off 0 bases at V and 1 base at J, with 4 bases between the two ends. The CDR3 length is 13 residues. This CDR3 reads CASSLGKSYEQYV. In DNA form, the CDR3 reads TGTGCCAGCAGCTTAGGGAAGTCCTACGAGCAGTACGTC.

This chain uses TRBV2 with TRBJ2-2; the match to TRBD2 covers 13 bases. There are 19 residues in the CDR3. With 0 bases clipped from V and 7 bases from J, the junction kept 11 bases outside the gene matches. The germline V gene encodes CDR1 SNHLY and CDR2 FYNNEI. CDR3 residues: CASSEAGRGTSGEIGELFF. The CDR3 nucleotides read TGTGCCAGCAGTGAAGCGGGAAGGGGGACTAGCGGGGAGATCGGGGAGCTGTTTTTT. The full variable domain, in which reference TRBV2 and TRBJ2-2 provide the parts outside the CDR3, is EPEVTQTPSHQVTQMGQEVILRCVPISNHLYFYWYRQILGQKVEFLVSFYNNEISEKSEIFDDQFSVERPDGSNFTLKIRSTKLEDSAMYFCASSEAGRGTSGEIGELFFGEGSRLTVL.

CDR3 residues: CASSSGQGGLSNYGYTF. The DNA for the CDR3 is TGTGCCAGCAGCTCGGGACAGGGAGGTCTCTCTAACTATGGCTACACCTTC. V is TRBV5-4 and J is TRBJ1-2; TRBD1 matches 9 bases. V was clipped by 3 bases and J by 0 bases; unmatched bases: 9. The germline CDR1 and CDR2 sequences are SGHNT and YYREEE (reference sequence). There are 17 residues in the CDR3.

This clonotype was detected many times. The chain recombines TRBV7-2 with TRBJ1-1; D unresolved. V was trimmed by 1 base and J by 4 bases, leaving 10 bases between them. This CDR3 has 14 amino acids. Per the germline V gene, CDR1 is SGHTA and CDR2 is FQGNSA. CDR3 DNA sequence: TGTGCCAGCAGCTTAGAGATAGGCGGCACTGAAGCTTTCTTT. This sequence encodes CASSLEIGGTEAFF.

This chain connects TRBV10-3 to TRBJ1-1, with 9 bases lining up with TRBD1. Germline V CDR1 and CDR2: ENHRY, SYGVKD. With 6 bases clipped from V and 5 bases from J, the junction kept 7 bases outside the gene matches. The CDR3 is 14 residues long. The CDR3 sequence is CAIRQPGQGTEAFF. DNA of the CDR3: TGTGCCATCAGGCAACCGGGACAGGGAACTGAAGCTTTCTTT.

In nucleotides, the CDR3 is TGCGCCAGCAGCCCCGGGACCCCCAAGGAGGGCTACACCTTC. It encodes CASSPGTPKEGYTF. This chain joins TRBV4-1 and TRBJ1-2; a possible D gene is TRBD1 (5 bases). The germline V gene encodes CDR1 MGHRA and CDR2 YSYEKL. CDR3 length: 14 residues. V lost 4 bases and J 8 bases, leaving 17 bases between the germline ends.

The rearrangement links TRBV25-1 to TRBJ2-3, with D unclear. Germline V gene lookup returns CDR1 MGHDK and CDR2 SYGVNS. The CDR3 has 15 amino acids. V lost 1 base and J 3 bases, leaving 11 bases between the germline ends. CDR3 in DNA: TGTGCCAGCAGTGAATTTTTCACGGAAACAGATACGCAGTATTTT. Translating gives CASSEFFTETDTQYF.